These T cell receptor beta chains were read from a single sample in a study of T cell repertoires in aging, cancer and after chemotherapy. TCRdb re-called the multiplex PCR reads through MiXCR, storing one row per CDR3 protein. The sample has 4,500 to 5,500 distinct CDR3 sequences; 31% are singletons. Sequenced material: blood. Receptor source: a human donor with a blood cancer. The donor label of this sample is uncertain. Both conserved end residues are part of each CDR3. The D gene is left open where the match is weak. For some rows the clone size is stated as once, few or many, or as a class when expanded; others skip it.

.	TRBJ1-2	.	TRBV27	TGTGCCAGCAGGGGAGGACAGCTATATGGCTACACCTTC	CASRGGQLYGYTF
.	TRBJ1-4	.	TRBV18	TGTGCCAGCTCACTCGTGGAGACAGAAAAACTGTTTTTT	CASSLVETEKLFF
few	TRBJ2-3	.	TRBV20-1	TGCAGTGCTAGAGATCTGATCGCTGTCACAGATACGCAGTATTTT	CSARDLIAVTDTQYF
medium-sized	TRBJ2-3	TRBD2	TRBV27	TGTGCCAGCAGACAGGCGGGAGCGCAAGATACGCAGTATTTT	CASRQAGAQDTQYF
.	TRBJ1-2	.	TRBV7-2	TGTGCCAGCAGCTTAGCTGTGGACAGATTAAACTATGGCTACACCTTC	CASSLAVDRLNYGYTF
medium-sized	TRBJ1-2	TRBD1	TRBV7-9	TGTGCCAGCAGCCCCGGGACAGATGATGGCTACACCTTC	CASSPGTDDGYTF
few	TRBJ2-2	.	TRBV19	TGTGCCAGTCTTCAGGGCGGATTTGACACCGGGGAGCTGTTTTTT	CASLQGGFDTGELFF
few	TRBJ2-1	.	TRBV19	TGTGCCAGTAGTCCGTTCCCCTCAGGGCCCAATGAGCAGTTCTTC	CASSPFPSGPNEQFF
few	TRBJ2-2	.	TRBV19	TGTGCCAGTAGGGGGACTTGGACAGGTGTCACCGGGGAGCTGTTTTTT	CASRGTWTGVTGELFF
.	TRBJ1-5	.	TRBV18	TGTGCCAGCTCACCACTACAGGGTTTTGAGCCCCAGCATTTT	CASSPLQGFEPQHF
.	TRBJ1-2	TRBD1	TRBV5-1	TGCGCCAGCAGCTTGGCGACAGGGTGGAATGGCTACACCTTC	CASSLATGWNGYTF
.	TRBJ1-3	.	TRBV7-2	TGTGCCAGCAGCTTCGACAACTCTGGAAACACCATATATTTT	CASSFDNSGNTIYF
.	TRBJ1-1	.	TRBV6-4	TGTGCCAGCAGTGACTCGTGGGGGGGATGGCCTTTCTTT	CASSDSWGGWPFF
.	TRBJ2-1	.	TRBV4-2	TGTGCCAGCAGCCATTCCCCCAATGAGCAGTTCTTC	CASSHSPNEQFF
.	TRBJ2-1	TRBD2	TRBV19	TGTGCCAGTAGCCTCAGCGGGAGCTCCTACAATGAGCAGTTCTTC	CASSLSGSSYNEQFF
.	TRBJ1-2	.	TRBV7-2	TGTGCCAGCAGCCCACGGGCCCTTTATAACTATGGCTACACCTTC	CASSPRALYNYGYTF
few	TRBJ1-1	.	TRBV27	TGTGCCAGCAAGCGGGACGGCGCAGGTATAGGTGAAGCTTTCTTT	CASKRDGAGIGEAFF
few	TRBJ1-5	TRBD1	TRBV7-2	TGTGCCAGCAGTCCGACAGGGGGCTATCAGCCCCAGCATTTT	CASSPTGGYQPQHF
.	TRBJ2-3	TRBD2	TRBV13	TGTGCCAGCAGCAGAGCGGGACTAGCGGCAGATACGCAGTATTTT	CASSRAGLAADTQYF
medium-sized	TRBJ1-2	TRBD1	TRBV29-1	TGCAGCGTAGGGACAGGAACTAACTATGGCTACACCTTC	CSVGTGTNYGYTF
.	TRBJ1-4	.	TRBV7-2	TGTGCCAGCACTTTGGGTCCGGGCCGCAATGAAAAACTGTTTTTT	CASTLGPGRNEKLFF
few	TRBJ2-3	TRBD2	TRBV20-1	TGCAGTGCTATGGGGGAGGGCCCCACAGATACGCAGTATTTT	CSAMGEGPTDTQYF
.	TRBJ1-2	.	TRBV5-5	TGTGCCAGCACTGACAAGGACAGAAACTATGGCTACACCTTC	CASTDKDRNYGYTF
few	TRBJ2-1	TRBD1	TRBV6-5	TGTGCCAGCAGCCCCGGGACAGGGTGGTTCAGTGAGCAGTTCTTC	CASSPGTGWFSEQFF
.	TRBJ2-2	TRBD1	TRBV5-6	TGTGCCAGAAGCTCTCCCCCGGGACAGGGTTTAGCGCGGAACACCGGGGAGCTGTTTTTT	CARSSPPGQGLARNTGELFF
.	TRBJ1-3	TRBD1	TRBV19	TGTGCCAGCCGGAAGGGGACAGGGCTATCATTTGGAAACACCATATATTTT	CASRKGTGLSFGNTIYF
medium-sized	TRBJ1-1	.	TRBV19	TGTGCCAGTAGTCGGTACAGGGAGAGCATGAACACTGAAGCTTTCTTT	CASSRYRESMNTEAFF
few	TRBJ1-6	.	TRBV6-5	TGTGCCAGCAACACACTCAGGCAGGGATATTCACCCCTCCACTTT	CASNTLRQGYSPLHF
medium-sized	TRBJ2-7	.	TRBV6-5	TGTGCCAGCTCACACACCCTCCTTTCTTACGAGCAGTACTTC	CASSHTLLSYEQYF
few	TRBJ1-2	.	TRBV5-6	TGTGCCAGCAGCTCACCTGACAGGTCTGGCTACACCTTC	CASSSPDRSGYTF
few	TRBJ2-1	.	TRBV6-2/TRBV6-3	TGTGCCAGCAGTCCAAAACTTACAACCAATGAGCAGTTCTTC	CASSPKLTTNEQFF
few	TRBJ2-5	.	TRBV6-2/TRBV6-3	TGTGCCAGCAAGGACCGATGGGGGCAGGGAGAGACCCAGTACTTC	CASKDRWGQGETQYF
.	TRBJ2-7	.	TRBV7-6	TGTGCCAGCAGCTTAGCCGAGCCCTACGAGCAGTACTTC	CASSLAEPYEQYF
few	TRBJ2-2	.	TRBV5-1	TGCGCCAGCAGCTTGGCCCAGGGTTTAGCCGGGGAGCTGTTTTTT	CASSLAQGLAGELFF
medium-sized	TRBJ2-7	.	TRBV6-2/TRBV6-3	TGTGCCAGCAGTTATGAGGCCTACGAGCAGTACTTC	CASSYEAYEQYF
once	TRBJ2-2	.	TRBV5-6	TGCGCCAGCAGCCAAGATTTGGTAAAACGGCCTATTACCGGGGAGCTGTTTTTT	CASSQDLVKRPITGELFF
few	TRBJ2-1	.	TRBV7-6	TGTGCCAGCAGCCCCAGAAACACCGGGAATGAGCAGTTCTTC	CASSPRNTGNEQFF
.	TRBJ1-5	.	TRBV20-1	TGCAGTGCCGTGTTGGTGAGCAGCAATCAGCCCCAGCATTTT	CSAVLVSSNQPQHF
.	TRBJ2-4	.	TRBV27	TGTGCCAGCAGTTCTGAGGGACACACCCTAGCCAAAAACATTCAGTACTTC	CASSSEGHTLAKNIQYF
medium-sized	TRBJ2-4	.	TRBV6-1	TGTGCCAGCAGTGACAGGGGGGTAAACATTCAGTACTTC	CASSDRGVNIQYF
medium-sized	TRBJ2-5	.	TRBV19	TGTGCCAGTAGGAAAGGGACTTCCCAAGAGACCCAGTACTTC	CASRKGTSQETQYF